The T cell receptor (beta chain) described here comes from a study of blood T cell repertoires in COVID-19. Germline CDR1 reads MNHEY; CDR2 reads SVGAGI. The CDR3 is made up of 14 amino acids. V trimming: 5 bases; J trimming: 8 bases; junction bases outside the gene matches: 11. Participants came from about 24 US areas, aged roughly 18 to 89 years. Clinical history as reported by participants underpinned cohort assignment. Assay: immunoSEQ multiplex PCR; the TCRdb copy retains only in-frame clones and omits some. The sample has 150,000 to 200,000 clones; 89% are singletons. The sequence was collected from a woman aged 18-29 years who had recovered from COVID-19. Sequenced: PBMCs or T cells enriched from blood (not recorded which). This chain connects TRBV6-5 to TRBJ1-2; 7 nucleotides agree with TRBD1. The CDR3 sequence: CASSQHQTGEGYTF. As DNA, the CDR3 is TGTGCCAGCAGTCAACACCAAACAGGGGAGGGCTACACCTTC.